Each of the 28 T cell receptor beta chains below was sequenced from the same sample in a study of OX40 agonist ivuxolimab in advanced cancers. Measured with immunoSEQ multiplex PCR; TCRdb has only the in-frame clones, and not every one. This repertoire shows 100,000 or so clones, approximately 94% found once; its top ten account for 0.18%. The sequences come from CD4+ or CD8+ T cells sorted from blood, collected in a trial of the OX40 agonist ivuxolimab. The origin of the receptors is an adult with an advanced solid tumor such as melanoma, head and neck, liver or kidney cancer.

The chain employs TRBV25-1 and TRBJ1-1; no firm D call. V was shortened by 1 base and J by 1 base, with 4 bases between the two germline ends. CDR1 is MGHDK, CDR2 SYGVNS, per germline. The CDR3 sequence is 13 residues long. CDR3 bases: TGTGCCAGCAGTGAATCCAAGAACACTGAAGCTTTCTTT. Encoded protein: CASSESKNTEAFF.

The chain uses TRBV7-2 and TRBJ1-2; D is undetermined. In germline, CDR1 is SGHTA, CDR2 FQGNSA. With 5 bases removed from V and 4 bases from J, the gap between germline ends came to 11 bases. The CDR3 is made up of 13 amino acids. For the CDR3, the DNA is TGTGCCAGCAGCCTGAGTTCCAGCTATGGCTACACCTTC. Protein product: CASSLSSSYGYTF.

V and J are TRBV20-1 and TRBJ2-7, with unresolved D. The germline CDR1 and CDR2 sequences are DFQATT and SNEGSKA (reference sequence). Trimming cost V 6 bases and J 1 base, with 7 bases left between them. This CDR3 is 11 amino acids long. The CDR3 DNA follows: TGCAGTGCCACGTGGTCCTACGAGCAGTACTTC. Its protein product is CSATWSYEQYF.

The chain carries TRBV14 and TRBJ2-7; 7 bases match TRBD2. V was clipped by 4 bases and J by 6 bases; unmatched bases: 6. This CDR3 region has 13 residues. The germline gives CDR1 SGHDN, CDR2 FVKESK. The CDR3 sequence is CASSPMGGSEQYF. The CDR3 coding sequence is TGTGCCAGCAGCCCTATGGGGGGGAGCGAGCAGTACTTC.

The chain couples TRBV9 to TRBJ2-3, with D uncertain. Germline CDR1 and CDR2: SGDLS and YYNGEE. V was trimmed by 0 bases and J by 0 bases, leaving 11 bases between them. The CDR3 loop spans 16 amino acids. The CDR3 nucleotides are TGTGCCAGCAGCGTAGCCGGCCTAACTAGCACAGATACGCAGTATTTT. It yields the protein CASSVAGLTSTDTQYF.

The V call is TRBV5-1, the J call TRBJ2-3; 9 bases are a match to TRBD1. Germline V gene data show CDR1 as SGHRS and CDR2 as YFSETQ. V was clipped by 0 bases and J by 4 bases; unmatched bases: 6. The CDR3 contains 16 residues. In DNA form, the CDR3 reads TGCGCCAGCAGCTTGGCAGGGACAGGGCCCCCAGATACGCAGTATTTT. It specifies CASSLAGTGPPDTQYF.

The chain links TRBV4-3 to TRBJ2-1; 13 bases align to TRBD2. CDR3 length equals 15 residues. Losses at the gene ends were 4 bases for V and 10 bases for J; bases not matched to a gene: 7. Germline V gene lookup returns CDR1 LGHNA and CDR2 YSLEER. The CDR3: CASSRMTSGGTEQFF. In DNA form, the CDR3 reads TGCGCCAGCAGCCGGATGACTAGCGGGGGGACCGAGCAGTTCTTC.

This clone was observed a single time. The rearrangement uses TRBV6-5 and TRBJ2-7; D perhaps matches TRBD1 (6 bases). This CDR3 spans 12 amino acids. V was cut by 6 bases and J by 3 bases, with 9 bases left in between. CDR1 and CDR2 from the germline V gene are MNHEY and SVGAGI. CDR3 in DNA: TGTGCCAGCAGGCAGGGGTACTACGAGCAGTACTTC. Its protein product is CASRQGYYEQYF.

The V and J genes are TRBV10-3 and TRBJ2-1; D possibly corresponds to TRBD1 (5 bases). This CDR3 comprises 13 residues. V gave up 5 bases and J gave up 5 bases, with 10 bases separating them. Germline values: CDR1 ENHRY, CDR2 SYGVKD. The CDR3 DNA reads TGTGCCATCAGTAGGGGTGGAAACAATGAGCAGTTCTTC. Its translation is CAISRGGNNEQFF.

The rearrangement links TRBV30 to TRBJ2-3; a weak D match, TRBD1 (6 bases). The CDR3 runs 15 residues. Germline CDR1 and CDR2: GTSNPN and SVGIG (reference sequence). With 0 bases removed from V and 0 bases from J, the gap between germline ends came to 10 bases. CDR3 residues: CAWSVGDTSTDTQYF. The CDR3 nucleotides are TGTGCCTGGAGTGTGGGGGACACAAGCACAGATACGCAGTATTTT.

The rearrangement joins TRBV10-3 to TRBJ1-3, with D hard to call. There are 12 residues in the CDR3. The V end lost 7 bases, the J end lost 2 bases, and 6 bases lay between the germline ends. The V gene's germline CDR1 is ENHRY and CDR2 SYGVKD. The CDR3 region is CAIIAPGNTIYF. In DNA form, the CDR3 reads TGTGCCATCATCGCCCCTGGAAACACCATATATTTT.

The chain recombines TRBV5-6 with TRBJ2-2; possibly TRBD2 for D (6 bases). Trimming stripped 4 bases from V and 1 base from J, with 14 bases between. The CDR3 loop spans 16 amino acids. CDR1 and CDR2 (germline): SGHDT, YYEEEE. Here the CDR3 DNA reads TGTGCCAGCAGCCCTCTCGGGCGGGAGAACACCGGGGAGCTGTTTTTT. It codes for CASSPLGRENTGELFF.

The V gene is TRBV7-2, the J gene TRBJ2-1; TRBD2 is a possible D gene (5 bases). The CDR3 extends over 15 amino acids. Germline V gene lookup returns CDR1 SGHTA and CDR2 FQGNSA. V lost 1 base and J lost 6, with 13 bases in between. Here the CDR3 DNA reads TGTGCCAGCAGCTTAGAGTCTAGCTCGGGCAATGAGCAGTTCTTC. It is translated as CASSLESSSGNEQFF.

V usage is TRBV5-1 and J usage is TRBJ1-1, with TRBD1 as a possible D gene (6 bases). V lost 3 bases and J lost 5, with 17 bases in between. The CDR3 sequence is 15 residues long. The germline V gene encodes CDR1 SGHRS and CDR2 YFSETQ. CDR3: CASSSDHGGRTEAFF. In DNA form, the CDR3 reads TGCGCCAGCAGCTCCGATCATGGGGGGCGGACTGAAGCTTTCTTT.

This clone showed up just once. Here the CDR3 reads CASSGAYTDTQYF. In DNA form, the CDR3 reads TGTGCCAGCAGTGGAGCCTACACAGATACGCAGTATTTT. The chain recombines TRBV11-3 with TRBJ2-3; D call uncertain. The CDR3 has 13 residues. In germline, CDR1 is SGHNT, CDR2 YENEEA. The V gene lost 6 bases and the J gene lost 2 bases, with 9 bases spanning the gap.

This chain links TRBV18 with TRBJ1-2, with D perhaps TRBD1 (5 bases). V lost 2 bases and J lost 2, with 12 bases in between. Per germline, CDR1 KGHSH and CDR2 LQKENI. The CDR3 runs to 15 residues. The CDR3 nucleotides read TGTGCCAGCTCACCATCCCGGCAGGGCAACTATGGCTACACCTTC. Amino acids: CASSPSRQGNYGYTF.

The CDR3 DNA follows: TGCAGCGTCGGTCGGGCAGGCCTGTCAAACTATGGCTACACCTTC. This sequence encodes CSVGRAGLSNYGYTF. V is TRBV29-1 and J is TRBJ1-2; D not certain. CDR1 and CDR2 from the germline V gene are SQVTM and ANQGSEA. Between the trimmed V and J ends, which lost 6 bases and 2 bases, there was a span of 19 bases. The CDR3 length is 15 residues.

The CDR3 here is CASSAGGPDIQYF. The CDR3, as DNA: TGTGCCAGCAGCGCGGGGGGGCCGGACATTCAGTACTTC. The genes are TRBV9 and TRBJ2-4; 8 bases fit TRBD2. V lost 3 bases and J lost 8; bases outside the gene matches: 4. The CDR3 runs to 13 residues. CDR1 and CDR2 (germline): SGDLS, YYNGEE.

The chain joins TRBV19 to TRBJ2-1; possibly TRBD2 for D (5 bases). CDR1 is LNHDA, CDR2 SQIVND, per germline (reference sequence). V lost 7 bases to trimming and J lost 4 bases, with 14 bases between them. The CDR3 contains 14 residues. The CDR3 region has the DNA TGTGCCAGTACTCCCCCGGGGTTATACAATGAGCAGTTCTTC. Its protein is CASTPPGLYNEQFF.

The V gene is TRBV18, the J gene TRBJ2-7; 8 nucleotides match TRBD1. This CDR3 has 15 residues. The germline V gene has CDR1 KGHSH and CDR2 LQKENI. After removal of 0 bases from V and 2 bases from J, the junction contained 3 bases not matched to a gene. The CDR3 loop is CASSPPLTGAYEQYF. CDR3 coding DNA: TGTGCCAGCTCACCACCGTTGACAGGGGCCTACGAGCAGTACTTC.

The chain couples TRBV10-2 to TRBJ2-2; D perhaps matches TRBD2 (6 bases). The CDR3 sequence is 13 residues long. Trimming cost V 6 bases and J 6 bases, with 11 bases left between them. Germline V gene lookup returns CDR1 WSHSY and CDR2 SAAADI. CDR3 amino acids: CASRGGIAGELFF. The CDR3 coding sequence is TGCGCCAGCAGGGGGGGTATAGCCGGGGAGCTGTTTTTT.

The chain has TRBV9 and TRBJ1-1; no clear D. V lost 4 bases and J 1 base, leaving 14 bases between the germline ends. CDR3 length equals 15 residues. From germline, CDR1 is SGDLS and CDR2 YYNGEE. The CDR3 DNA reads TGTGCCAGCAGCCCAAGGGTAGATAAGAACACTGAAGCTTTCTTT. This translates into CASSPRVDKNTEAFF.

Concerning this clone itself: Sequence at one end of the junction differs from germline and may be a read error. The V call is TRBV7-7, the J call TRBJ2-7; 8 bases map to TRBD2. Germline values: CDR1 SSHAT, CDR2 FNYEAQ (reference sequence). This CDR3 has 14 residues. The CDR3 loop is CASSPGGALYEQYF. In nucleotides, the CDR3 is TGTGCTAGCAGCCCGGGGGGGGCACTATACGAGCAGTACTTC.

The chain is built from TRBV29-1 and TRBJ1-1; 9 bases match TRBD1. The V and J ends lost 4 bases and 5 bases, in that order; junction bases with no gene match: 11. This CDR3 is built from 15 residues. CDR1 and CDR2 (germline): SQVTM, ANQGSEA. The CDR3 region is CSVGDPMTGGTEAFF. Here the CDR3 DNA reads TGCAGCGTTGGGGACCCCATGACAGGGGGAACTGAAGCTTTCTTT.

The chain combines TRBV5-8 with TRBJ1-6, with D possibly being TRBD1 (6 bases). V was cut by 0 bases and J by 6 bases, with 7 bases left in between. Germline CDR1 SGHTS, CDR2 YDEGEE. This CDR3 comprises 14 residues. CDR3 region: CASSLGQVNSPLHF. CDR3 in DNA: TGTGCCAGCAGCTTGGGACAGGTTAATTCACCCCTCCACTTT. Using reference TRBV5-8 and TRBJ1-6 for the parts outside the CDR3, the full variable domain is EAGVTQSPTHLIKTRGQQATLRCSPISGHTSVYWYQQALGLGLQFLLWYDEGEERNRGNFPPRFSGRQFPNYSSELNVNALELEDSALYLCASSLGQVNSPLHFGNGTRLTVT.

The V and J genes are TRBV15 and TRBJ1-5; D possibly corresponds to TRBD1 (6 bases). The V gene's germline CDR1 is LNHNV and CDR2 YYDKDF (reference sequence). The CDR3 loop spans 13 amino acids. Trimming stripped 0 bases from V and 7 bases from J, with 7 bases between. The CDR3: CATSREGGQPQHF. In DNA form, the CDR3 reads TGTGCCACCAGCAGAGAAGGGGGGCAGCCCCAGCATTTT.

The chain combines TRBV6-4 with TRBJ1-5; tentative D call: TRBD1 (6 bases). Trimming took off 8 bases at V and 0 bases at J, with 17 bases between the two ends. Germline V gene data show CDR1 as MRHNA and CDR2 as SNTAGT. This CDR3 comprises 16 residues. CDR3 amino acids: CASSDRLLNSNQPQHF. CDR3 nucleotides: TGTGCCAGCTCAGACAGGTTGCTTAATAGCAATCAGCCCCAGCATTTT.

The genes are TRBV12-5 and TRBJ1-5; D remains ambiguous. The CDR3 spans 16 residues. Deletions cut 7 bases from V and 2 bases from J, with 18 bases between. Germline CDR1 and CDR2: LGHNT and FRNRAP. The CDR3 sequence: CASAFLPVEGNQPQHF. For the CDR3, the DNA is TGTGCTAGTGCCTTCCTGCCGGTCGAGGGCAATCAGCCCCAGCATTTT.